Here is one T cell receptor beta chain with its context. The junction shows a germline mismatch at one end, possibly a read error. These data belong to a study of technical replicates of blood from a handful of donors. Measured with immunoSEQ multiplex PCR; TCRdb has only the in-frame clones, and not every one. The data show fewer than 95,000 clones, approximately 94% seen once. This CDR3 has 14 residues. Germline V gene data show CDR1 as SSHAT and CDR2 as FNYEAQ (reference sequence). Input material: T cells isolated from PBMCs. The chain couples TRBV7-7 to TRBJ2-2; 10 bases are shared with TRBD1. This receptor was identified in a human donor in good health. CDR3 DNA: TGTGCTAGCAGCCCCGGGACAGGGGCCGGGGAGCTGTTTTTT. It yields the protein CASSPGTGAGELFF.